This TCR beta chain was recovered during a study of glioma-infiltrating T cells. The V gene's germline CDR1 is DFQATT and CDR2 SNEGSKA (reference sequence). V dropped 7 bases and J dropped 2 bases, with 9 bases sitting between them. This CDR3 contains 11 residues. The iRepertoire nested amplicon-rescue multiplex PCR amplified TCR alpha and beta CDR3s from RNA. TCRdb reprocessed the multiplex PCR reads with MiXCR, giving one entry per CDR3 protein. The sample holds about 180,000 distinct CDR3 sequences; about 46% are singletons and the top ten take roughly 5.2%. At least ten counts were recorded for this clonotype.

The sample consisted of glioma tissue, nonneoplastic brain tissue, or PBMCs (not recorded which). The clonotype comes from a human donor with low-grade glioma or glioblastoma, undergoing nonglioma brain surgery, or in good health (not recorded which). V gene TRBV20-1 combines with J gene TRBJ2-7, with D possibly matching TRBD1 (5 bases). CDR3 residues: CSVKGTYEQYF. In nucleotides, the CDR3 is TGCAGTGTCAAGGGGACCTACGAGCAGTACTTC.